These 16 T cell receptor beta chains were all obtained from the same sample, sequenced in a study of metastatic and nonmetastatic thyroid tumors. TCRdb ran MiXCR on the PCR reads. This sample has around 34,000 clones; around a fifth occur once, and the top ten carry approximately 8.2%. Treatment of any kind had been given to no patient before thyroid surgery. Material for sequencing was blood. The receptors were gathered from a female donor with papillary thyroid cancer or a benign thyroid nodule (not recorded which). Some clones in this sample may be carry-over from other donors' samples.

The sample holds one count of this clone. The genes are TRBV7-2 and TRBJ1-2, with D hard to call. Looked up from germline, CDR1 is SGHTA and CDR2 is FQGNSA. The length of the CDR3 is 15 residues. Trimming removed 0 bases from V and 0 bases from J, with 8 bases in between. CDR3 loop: CASSLAPGANYGYTF. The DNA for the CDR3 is TGTGCCAGCAGCTTAGCTCCGGGAGCTAACTATGGCTACACCTTC.

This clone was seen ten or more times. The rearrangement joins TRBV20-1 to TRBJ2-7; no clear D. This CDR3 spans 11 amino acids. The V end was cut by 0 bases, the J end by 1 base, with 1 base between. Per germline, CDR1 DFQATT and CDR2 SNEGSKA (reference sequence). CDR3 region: CSARESYEQYF. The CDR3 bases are TGCAGTGCTAGAGAATCCTACGAGCAGTACTTC.

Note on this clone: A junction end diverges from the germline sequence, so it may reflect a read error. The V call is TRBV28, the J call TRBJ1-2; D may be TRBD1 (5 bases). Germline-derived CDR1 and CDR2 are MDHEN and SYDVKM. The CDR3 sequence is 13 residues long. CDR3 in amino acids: CACSLEGNYGYTF. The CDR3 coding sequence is TGTGCCTGCAGTTTAGAGGGGAACTATGGCTACACCTTC.

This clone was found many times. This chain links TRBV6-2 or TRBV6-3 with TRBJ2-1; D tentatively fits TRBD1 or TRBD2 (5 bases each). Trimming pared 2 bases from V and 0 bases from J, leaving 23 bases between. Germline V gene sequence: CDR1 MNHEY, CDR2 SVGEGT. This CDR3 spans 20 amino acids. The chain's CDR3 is CASSYGDGRPTISSYNEQFF. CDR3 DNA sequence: TGTGCCAGCAGTTACGGGGACGGGCGTCCAACGATTAGCTCCTACAATGAGCAGTTCTTC.

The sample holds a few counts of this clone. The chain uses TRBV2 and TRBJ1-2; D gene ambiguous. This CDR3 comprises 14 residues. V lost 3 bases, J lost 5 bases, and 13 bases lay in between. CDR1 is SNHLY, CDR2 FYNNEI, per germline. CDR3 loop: CASSEAAGIYGYTF. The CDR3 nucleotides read TGTGCCAGCAGTGAGGCGGCAGGAATTTATGGCTACACCTTC.

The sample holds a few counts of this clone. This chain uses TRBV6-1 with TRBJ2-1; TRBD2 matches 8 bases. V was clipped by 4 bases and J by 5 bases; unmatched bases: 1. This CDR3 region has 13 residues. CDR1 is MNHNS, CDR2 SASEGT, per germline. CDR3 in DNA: TGTGCCAGCAGTGGTAGCGGGAACAATGAGCAGTTCTTC. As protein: CASSGSGNNEQFF.

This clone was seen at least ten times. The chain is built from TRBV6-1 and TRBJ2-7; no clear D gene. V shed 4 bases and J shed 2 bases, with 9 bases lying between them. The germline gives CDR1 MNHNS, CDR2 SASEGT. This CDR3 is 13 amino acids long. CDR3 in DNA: TGTGCCAGCAGTGGAGTAGCCACCTACGAGCAGTACTTC. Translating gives CASSGVATYEQYF.

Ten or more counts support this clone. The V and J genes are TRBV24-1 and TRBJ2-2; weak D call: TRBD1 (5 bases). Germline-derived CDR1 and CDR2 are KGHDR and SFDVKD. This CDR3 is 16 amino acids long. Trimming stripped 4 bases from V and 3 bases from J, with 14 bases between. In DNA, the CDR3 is TGTGCCACCAGTGAAAAGACAGTCTGGGACACCGGGGAGCTGTTTTTT. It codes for CATSEKTVWDTGELFF.

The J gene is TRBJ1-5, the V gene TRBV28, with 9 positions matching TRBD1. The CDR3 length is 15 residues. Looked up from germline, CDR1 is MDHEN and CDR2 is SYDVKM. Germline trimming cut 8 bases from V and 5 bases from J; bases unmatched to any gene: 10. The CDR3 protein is CASCPGQGIHQPQHF. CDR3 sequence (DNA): TGTGCCAGCTGTCCCGGACAGGGGATTCATCAGCCCCAGCATTTT. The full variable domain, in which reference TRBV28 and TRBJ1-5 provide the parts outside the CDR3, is DVKVTQSSRYLVKRTGEKVFLECVQDMDHENMFWYRQDPGLGLRLIYFSYDVKMKEKGDIPEGYSVSREKKERFSLILESASTNQTSMYLCASCPGQGIHQPQHFGDGTRLSIL.

CDR3 coding DNA: TGTGCCAGCAGTAGAGGGGGCACCGGGGAGCTGTTTTTT. This translates into CASSRGGTGELFF. J is TRBJ2-2 and V is TRBV28; D perhaps matches TRBD1 (6 bases). The V end was cut by 5 bases, the J end by 4 bases, with 8 bases between. CDR3 size: 13 residues. Germline V gene data show CDR1 as MDHEN and CDR2 as SYDVKM.

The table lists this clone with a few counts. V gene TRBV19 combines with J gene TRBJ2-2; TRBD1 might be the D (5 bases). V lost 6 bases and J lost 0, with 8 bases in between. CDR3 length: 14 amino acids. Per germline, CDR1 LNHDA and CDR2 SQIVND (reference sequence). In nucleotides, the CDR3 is TGTGCCAGTAGCCCCAGGGCGAACACCGGGGAGCTGTTTTTT. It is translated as CASSPRANTGELFF.

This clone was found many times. CDR3: CASSRTVMNTEAFF. Here the CDR3 DNA reads TGTGCCAGCAGCCGGACGGTTATGAACACTGAAGCTTTCTTT. The chain combines TRBV6-1 with TRBJ1-1; unclear D gene. V gave up 6 bases and J gave up 0 bases, with 11 bases separating them. Germline CDR1 MNHNS, CDR2 SASEGT. The CDR3 consists of 14 residues.

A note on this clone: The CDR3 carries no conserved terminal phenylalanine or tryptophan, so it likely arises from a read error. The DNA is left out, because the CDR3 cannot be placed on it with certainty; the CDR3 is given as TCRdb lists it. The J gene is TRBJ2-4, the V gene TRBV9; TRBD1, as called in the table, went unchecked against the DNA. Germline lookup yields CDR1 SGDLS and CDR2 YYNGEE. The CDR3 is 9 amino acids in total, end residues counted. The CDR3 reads CASSGLRDI.

The DNA of the CDR3 is TGTGCCACCGGGACTAGCGGACACAATGAGCAGTTCTTC. Translation gives CATGTSGHNEQFF. The chain combines TRBV6-1 with TRBJ2-1; 11 bases map to TRBD2. The junction had 4 bases not matched to a gene; V was cut back by 10 bases and J by 5 bases. The germline V gene has CDR1 MNHNS and CDR2 SASEGT. The CDR3 runs 13 residues.

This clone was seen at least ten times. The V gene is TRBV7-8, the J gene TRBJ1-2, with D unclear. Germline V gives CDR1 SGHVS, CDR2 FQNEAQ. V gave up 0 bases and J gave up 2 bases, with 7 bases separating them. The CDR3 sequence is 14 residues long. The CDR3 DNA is TGTGCCAGCAGCTTAGCGCAATCAAACTATGGCTACACCTTC. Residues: CASSLAQSNYGYTF.

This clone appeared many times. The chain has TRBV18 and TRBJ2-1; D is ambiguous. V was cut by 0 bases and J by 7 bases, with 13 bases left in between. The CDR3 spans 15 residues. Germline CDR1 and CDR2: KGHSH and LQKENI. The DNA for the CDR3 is TGTGCCAGCTCACCACCAGCAGGTCAGGTGAATGAGCAGTTCTTC. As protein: CASSPPAGQVNEQFF.